The sequence of this TCR beta chain was determined in a study of blood T cell repertoires in COVID-19. Study information: Material from acute and convalescent COVID-19 was sourced from the United States, Italy and Spain.

The CDR3 has 13 amino acids. V shed 5 bases and J shed 4 bases, with 9 bases lying between them. The germline V gene has CDR1 MNHEY and CDR2 SVGEGT. Per the authors' pipeline: Reference gene primer amplification in the assay estimated nucleated cell counts. Assay used: immunoSEQ multiplex PCR; TCRdb lists only in-frame clones, some missing. For V, J and clone size, that table is used; D and trimming come from the DNA. The repertoire holds 130,000 or so clones, over 75% seen once, with 6.5% to 9% in the top ten. This chain uses TRBV6-2 or TRBV6-3 with TRBJ1-5; D ambiguous. The sequence derives from a man aged 50 to 60 with acute or convalescent COVID-19. The sequencing input was peripheral blood. CDR3 DNA: TGTGCCAGCAGTCCACTTACTAATCAGCCCCAGCATTTT. Translating it yields CASSPLTNQPQHF.